This section outlines one T cell receptor beta chain sequence together with its context. Its target is unknown. Every isolated RNA sample was fully reverse transcribed, so sequencing captured expressed TCRB transcripts. Here immunoSEQ multiplex PCR was the method, and the copy in TCRdb shows in-frame clones only, minus some. The table has fewer than 350,000 clones, about 15% seen once; the top ten hold approximately 0.015%. The data originate from a study of beta chain features in type 1 diabetes. Looking at the study overall: Healthy donors and patients showed comparable age, gender and cell yields.

Study-wide results and caveats: Shortening of TCRB CDR3s, moderate but significant, appeared in all four CD4+ subsets of Type 1 diabetes patients. It was not settled here whether HLA type affects TCRB rearrangement.

The collection from each donor was one heparinised blood draw averaging about 116 mL. Without exception, sorted populations had purity beyond 98%. The CDR3 has 17 amino acids. V lost 6 bases to trimming and J lost 0 bases; unmatched junction nucleotides: 13. CDR1 is LGHNA and CDR2 is YSLEER in the germline V gene. Sequencing was carried out using naive CD4+ T cells from blood. This receptor was obtained from a man younger than 35 with type 1 diabetes. The rearrangement uses TRBV4-3 and TRBJ2-7, with 8 bases matching TRBD2. This CDR3 reads CASRRIGGRSDSYEQYF. The DNA for the CDR3 is TGCGCCAGCAGGAGGATCGGCGGGAGGAGCGACTCCTACGAGCAGTACTTC.